This T cell receptor (beta chain) was retrieved from a study of CD8 T cells in Susac syndrome. This CDR3 comprises 15 residues. Germline CDR1 and CDR2: MDHEN and SYDVKM. Losses at the gene ends were 4 bases for V and 3 bases for J; bases not matched to a gene: 8. After extraction with the RNeasy kit, roughly 0.5 to 1 ug of the RNA was reverse transcribed using random hexamers. MiXCR, run by TCRdb on the immunoSEQ multiplex PCR reads, gives a single entry per CDR3 protein. The data contain under 300,000 distinct CDR3 sequences, almost 97% of them singletons. The sequence was collected from a human donor with Susac syndrome. The sequenced material came from CD4+ T cells from PBMCs. V is TRBV28 and J is TRBJ2-7, with 8 bases aligning to TRBD2. CDR3 in DNA: TGTGCCAGCAGTTCCTTCCGGACTAGCTACTACGAGCAGTACTTC. This translates into CASSSFRTSYYEQYF.